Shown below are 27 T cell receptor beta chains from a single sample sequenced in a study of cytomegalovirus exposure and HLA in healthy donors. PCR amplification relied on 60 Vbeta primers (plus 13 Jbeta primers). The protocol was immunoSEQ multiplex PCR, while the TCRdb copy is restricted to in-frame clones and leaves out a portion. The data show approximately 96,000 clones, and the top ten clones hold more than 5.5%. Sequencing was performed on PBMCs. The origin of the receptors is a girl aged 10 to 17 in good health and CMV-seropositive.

In DNA form, the CDR3 reads TGTGCCAGCAGCCAACTAGCGGGGCCTTACGAGCAGTACGTC. This translates into CASSQLAGPYEQYV. This rearrangement joins TRBV7-2 to TRBJ2-7; the match to TRBD2 covers 10 bases. Trimming removed 5 bases from V and 4 bases from J; junction bases left unmatched: 5. The CDR3 loop spans 14 amino acids. The germline V gene has CDR1 SGHTA and CDR2 FQGNSA.

This CDR3 reads CASSEGRYDRNYGYTF. The CDR3 region has the DNA TGTGCCAGCAGTGAAGGCAGATACGACAGGAACTATGGCTACACCTTC. The rearrangement joins TRBV6-1 to TRBJ1-2, with D possibly being TRBD1 (6 bases). The germline V gene has CDR1 MNHNS and CDR2 SASEGT. The CDR3 runs to 16 residues. V was pared by 1 base and J by 2 bases, with 14 bases between.

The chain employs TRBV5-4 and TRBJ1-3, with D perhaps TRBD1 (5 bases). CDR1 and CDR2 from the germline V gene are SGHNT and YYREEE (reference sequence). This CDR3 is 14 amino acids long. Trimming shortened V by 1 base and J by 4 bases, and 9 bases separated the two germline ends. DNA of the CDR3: TGTGCCAGCAGCTTGATGGGGCTCGGAAACACCATATATTTT. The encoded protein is CASSLMGLGNTIYF.

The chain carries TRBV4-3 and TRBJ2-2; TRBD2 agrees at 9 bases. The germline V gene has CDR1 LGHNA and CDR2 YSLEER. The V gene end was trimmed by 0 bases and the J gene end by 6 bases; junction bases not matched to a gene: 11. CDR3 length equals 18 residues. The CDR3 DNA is TGCGCCAGCAGCCAAGATTTTGCAGGGACTAGCTTATCCGGGGAGCTGTTTTTT. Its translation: CASSQDFAGTSLSGELFF.

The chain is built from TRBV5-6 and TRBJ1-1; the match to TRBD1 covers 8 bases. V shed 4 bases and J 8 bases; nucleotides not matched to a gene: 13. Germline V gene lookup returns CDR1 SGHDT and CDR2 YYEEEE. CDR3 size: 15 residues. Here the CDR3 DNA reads TGTGCCAGCAGCGGGTCAGGGGGCGCGGGCGAGGAAGCTTTCTTT. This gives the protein CASSGSGGAGEEAFF.

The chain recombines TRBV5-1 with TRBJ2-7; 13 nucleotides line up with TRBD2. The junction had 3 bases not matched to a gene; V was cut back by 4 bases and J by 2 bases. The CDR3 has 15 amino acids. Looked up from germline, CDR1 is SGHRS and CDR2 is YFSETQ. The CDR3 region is CASSVGTSGTYEQYF. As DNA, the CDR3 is TGCGCCAGCAGCGTCGGGACTAGCGGGACCTACGAGCAGTACTTC.

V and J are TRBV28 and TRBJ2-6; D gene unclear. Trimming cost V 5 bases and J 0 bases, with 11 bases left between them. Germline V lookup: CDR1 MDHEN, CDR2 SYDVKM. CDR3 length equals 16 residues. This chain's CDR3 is CASSISSVSGANVLTF. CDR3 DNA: TGTGCCAGCAGTATTTCATCGGTCTCTGGGGCCAACGTCCTGACTTTC.

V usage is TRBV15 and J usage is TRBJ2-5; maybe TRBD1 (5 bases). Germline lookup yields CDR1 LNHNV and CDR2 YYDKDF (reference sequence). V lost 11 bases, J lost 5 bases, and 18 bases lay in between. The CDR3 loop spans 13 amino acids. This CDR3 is CAAQEGSGETQYF. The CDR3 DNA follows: TGTGCCGCACAAGAAGGTTCAGGGGAGACCCAGTACTTC.

The chain's CDR3 is CASSLADRSNYGYTF. The CDR3, as DNA: TGCGCCAGCAGCCTGGCGGACAGGTCTAACTATGGCTACACCTTC. The V and J genes are TRBV4-3 and TRBJ1-2; TRBD1 aligns across 7 bases. After removal of 4 bases from V and 0 bases from J, the junction contained 5 bases not matched to a gene. The CDR3 extends over 15 amino acids. The V gene's germline CDR1 is LGHNA and CDR2 YSLEER.

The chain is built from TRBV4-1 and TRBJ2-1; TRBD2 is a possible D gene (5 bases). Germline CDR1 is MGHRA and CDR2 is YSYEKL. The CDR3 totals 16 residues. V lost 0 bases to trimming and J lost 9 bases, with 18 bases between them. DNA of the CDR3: TGCGCCAGCAGCCAAGATAGGGAGAGCCCCGTTGGTGAGCAGTTCTTC. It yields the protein CASSQDRESPVGEQFF.

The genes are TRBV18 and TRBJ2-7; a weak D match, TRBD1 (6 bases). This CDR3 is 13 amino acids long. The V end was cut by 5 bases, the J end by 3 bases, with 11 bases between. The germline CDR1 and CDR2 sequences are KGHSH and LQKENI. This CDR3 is CASSDTGNYEQYV. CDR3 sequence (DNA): TGTGCCAGCTCAGACACAGGGAACTACGAGCAGTACGTC.

The CDR3 protein is CATRNRRNTEAFF. The CDR3 bases are TGTGCCACCAGGAACAGGAGGAACACTGAAGCTTTCTTT. The chain is built from TRBV15 and TRBJ1-1, with D possibly being TRBD1 (5 bases). The CDR3 runs 13 residues. Deletions cut 6 bases from V and 1 base from J, with 9 bases between. Germline CDR1 is LNHNV and CDR2 is YYDKDF (reference sequence).

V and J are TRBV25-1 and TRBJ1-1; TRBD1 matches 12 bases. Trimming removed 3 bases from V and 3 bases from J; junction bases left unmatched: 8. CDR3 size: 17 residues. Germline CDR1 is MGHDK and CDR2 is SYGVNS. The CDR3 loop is CASSEAVGQGAYTEAFF. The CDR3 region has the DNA TGTGCCAGCAGTGAGGCGGTGGGACAGGGGGCGTACACTGAAGCTTTCTTT.

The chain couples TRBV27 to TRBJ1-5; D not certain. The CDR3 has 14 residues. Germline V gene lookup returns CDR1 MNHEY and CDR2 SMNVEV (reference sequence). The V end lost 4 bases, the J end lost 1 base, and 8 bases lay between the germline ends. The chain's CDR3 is CASSSSSSNQPQHF. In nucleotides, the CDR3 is TGTGCCAGCAGTTCGAGTTCCAGCAATCAGCCCCAGCATTTT.

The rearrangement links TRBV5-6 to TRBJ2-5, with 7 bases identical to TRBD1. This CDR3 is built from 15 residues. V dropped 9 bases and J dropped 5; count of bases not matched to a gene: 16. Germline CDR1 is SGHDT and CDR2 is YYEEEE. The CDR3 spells CATNQAGGEEETQYF. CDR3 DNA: TGTGCCACCAACCAGGCAGGGGGAGAGGAGGAGACCCAGTACTTC. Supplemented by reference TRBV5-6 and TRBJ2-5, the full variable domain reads DAGVTQSPTHLIKTRGQQVTLRCSPKSGHDTVSWYQQALGQGPQFIFQYYEEEERQRGNFPDRFSGHQFPNYSSELNVNALLLGDSALYLCATNQAGGEEETQYFGPGTRLLVL.

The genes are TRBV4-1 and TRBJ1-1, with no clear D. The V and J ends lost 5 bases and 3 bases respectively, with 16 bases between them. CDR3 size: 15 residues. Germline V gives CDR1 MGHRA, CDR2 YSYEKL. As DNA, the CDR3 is TGCGCCAGCAGCATGAGTGCGGCAAGAGACACTGAAGCTTTCTTT. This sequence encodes CASSMSAARDTEAFF.

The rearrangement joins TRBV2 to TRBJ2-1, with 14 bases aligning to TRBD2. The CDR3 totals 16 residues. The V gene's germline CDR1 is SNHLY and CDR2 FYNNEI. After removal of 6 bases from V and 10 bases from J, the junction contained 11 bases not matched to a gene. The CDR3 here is CASSDSTSGGAGEQFF. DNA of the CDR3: TGTGCCAGCAGCGACTCGACTAGCGGGGGGGCGGGGGAGCAGTTCTTC.

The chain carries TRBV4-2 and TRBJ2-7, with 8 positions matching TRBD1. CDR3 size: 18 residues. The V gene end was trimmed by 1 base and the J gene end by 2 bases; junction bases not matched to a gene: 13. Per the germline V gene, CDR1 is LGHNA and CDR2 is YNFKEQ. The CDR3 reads CASSQGARRTGLTYEQYF. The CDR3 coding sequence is TGTGCCAGCAGCCAAGGGGCTCGTAGGACAGGGTTAACCTACGAGCAGTACTTC.

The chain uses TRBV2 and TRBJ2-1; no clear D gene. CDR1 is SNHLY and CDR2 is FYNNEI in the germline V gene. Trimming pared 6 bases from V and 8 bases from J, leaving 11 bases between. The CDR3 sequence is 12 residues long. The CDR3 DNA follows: TGTGCCAGCAGATTCGACGGAGATGAGCAGTTCTTC. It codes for CASRFDGDEQFF. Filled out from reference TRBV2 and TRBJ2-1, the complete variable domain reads EPEVTQTPSHQVTQMGQEVILRCVPISNHLYFYWYRQILGQKVEFLVSFYNNEISEKSEIFDDQFSVERPDGSNFTLKIRSTKLEDSAMYFCASRFDGDEQFFGPGTRLTVL.

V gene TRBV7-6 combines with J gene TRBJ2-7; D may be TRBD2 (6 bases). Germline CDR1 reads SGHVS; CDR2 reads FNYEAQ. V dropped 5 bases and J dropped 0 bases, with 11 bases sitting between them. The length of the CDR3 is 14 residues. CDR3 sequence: CASSATSVSYEQYF. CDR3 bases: TGTGCCAGCAGCGCGACTAGTGTCTCCTACGAGCAGTACTTC.

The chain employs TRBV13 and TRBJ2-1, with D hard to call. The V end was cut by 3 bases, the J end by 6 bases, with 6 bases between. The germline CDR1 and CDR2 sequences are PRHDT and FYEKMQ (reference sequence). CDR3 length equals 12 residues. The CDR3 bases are TGTGCCAGCAGCTTCTCCAGCAATGAGCAGTTCTTC. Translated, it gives CASSFSSNEQFF.

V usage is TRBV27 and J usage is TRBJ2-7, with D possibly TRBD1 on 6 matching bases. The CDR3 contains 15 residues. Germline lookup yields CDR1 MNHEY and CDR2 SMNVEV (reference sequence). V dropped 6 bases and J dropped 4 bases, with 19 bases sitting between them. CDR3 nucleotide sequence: TGTGCCAGCAGACCCACAGGGTCTCTCCCGTACGAGCAGTACTTC. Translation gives CASRPTGSLPYEQYF.

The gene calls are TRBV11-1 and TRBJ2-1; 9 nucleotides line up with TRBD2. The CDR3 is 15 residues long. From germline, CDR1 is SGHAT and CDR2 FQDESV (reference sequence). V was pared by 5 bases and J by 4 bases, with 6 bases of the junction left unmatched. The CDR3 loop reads CASSPERGAYNEQFF. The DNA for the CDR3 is TGTGCCAGCAGCCCCGAGCGGGGGGCATACAATGAGCAGTTCTTC.

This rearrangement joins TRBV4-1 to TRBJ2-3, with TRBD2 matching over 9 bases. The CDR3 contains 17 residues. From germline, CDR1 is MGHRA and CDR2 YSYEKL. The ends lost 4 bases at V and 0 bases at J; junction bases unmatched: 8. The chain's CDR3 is CASSPVLLAGSTDTQYF. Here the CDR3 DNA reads TGCGCCAGCAGCCCCGTCCTCCTAGCGGGGAGCACAGATACGCAGTATTTT.

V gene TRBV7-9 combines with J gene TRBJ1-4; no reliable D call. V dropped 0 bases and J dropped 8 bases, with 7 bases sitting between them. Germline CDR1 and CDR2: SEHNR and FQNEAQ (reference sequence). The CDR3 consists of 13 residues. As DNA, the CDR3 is TGTGCCAGCAGCTTAGCGGGCGGGGAAAAACTGTTTTTT. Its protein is CASSLAGGEKLFF.

DNA of the CDR3: TGTGCCAGCAGCTTAACCAGCTCCTATAATTCACCCCTCCACTTT. Translation gives CASSLTSSYNSPLHF. The V call is TRBV11-3, the J call TRBJ1-6; D remains unclear. Germline CDR1 reads SGHNT; CDR2 reads YENEEA. V was cut by 2 bases and J by 0 bases, with 5 bases left in between. The CDR3 is 15 residues long.

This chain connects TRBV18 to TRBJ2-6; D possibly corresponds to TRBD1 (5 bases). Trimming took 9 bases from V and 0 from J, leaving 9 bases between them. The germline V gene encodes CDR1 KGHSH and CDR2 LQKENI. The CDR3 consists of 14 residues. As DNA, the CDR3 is TGTGCCAGTGGGGCAGACTCTGGGGCCAACGTCCTGACTTTC. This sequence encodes CASGADSGANVLTF.